The sample holds one count of the clone carrying this TCR beta chain. The data were produced by immunoSEQ multiplex PCR, yet TCRdb's version contains in-frame clones alone and is incomplete. The sample carries approximately 130,000 clones, over 90% recorded once. The data originate from a study of T cell responses to AZD1222 COVID-19 vaccine. The V gene's germline CDR1 is LNHDA and CDR2 SQIVND (reference sequence). The CDR3 extends over 17 amino acids. Trimming removed 3 bases at V and 2 bases at J, with 19 bases between. V and J are TRBV19 and TRBJ1-2; weak D call: TRBD1 (6 bases). The sample consisted of peripheral blood, taken on day 0 of AZD1222 vaccination. The receptor was derived from an adult in good health. CDR3 amino acids: CASSIPFTGKGNYGYTF. The CDR3 bases are TGTGCCAGTAGTATTCCCTTTACAGGGAAGGGGAACTATGGCTACACCTTC.